Below are 20 T cell receptor beta chains sequenced from a single sample in a study of blood T cell repertoires in COVID-19. Sequenced by immunoSEQ multiplex PCR; TCRdb stores in-frame clones only, minus some. The table includes over 300,000 clones, around 90% detected once. Material for sequencing was peripheral blood. These receptors all come from a man aged 18-30 years with active or convalescent COVID-19.

The rearrangement links TRBV11-2 to TRBJ2-2; D call uncertain. Trimming pared 5 bases from V and 9 bases from J, leaving 16 bases between. Germline V gene data show CDR1 as SGHAT and CDR2 as FQNNGV. The CDR3 has 14 residues. The CDR3 loop reads CASSPSRSRRELFF. The CDR3 coding sequence is TGTGCCAGCAGCCCAAGTAGGAGCCGCAGGGAGCTGTTTTTT.

J is TRBJ2-1 and V is TRBV6-2 or TRBV6-3, with no clear D. V was pared by 0 bases and J by 4 bases, with 13 bases between. From germline, CDR1 is MNHEY and CDR2 SVGEGT. This CDR3 has 16 amino acids. The CDR3 sequence is CASSYSIGPSYNEQFF. In nucleotides, the CDR3 is TGTGCCAGCAGTTACTCGATTGGGCCGAGTTACAATGAGCAGTTCTTC.

The J gene is TRBJ1-6, the V gene TRBV7-9, with TRBD1 matching 8 bases. The germline gives CDR1 SEHNR, CDR2 FQNEAQ (reference sequence). The V and J ends lost 5 bases and 7 bases, in that order; junction bases with no gene match: 13. The CDR3 sequence is 17 residues long. CDR3 DNA: TGTGCCAGCAGCCGGGGACAGGCCTCATGGGGCAATTCACCCCTCCACTTT. Translating gives CASSRGQASWGNSPLHF.

The chain has TRBV6-2 or TRBV6-3 and TRBJ2-6, with D possibly matching TRBD2 (5 bases). Germline V CDR1 and CDR2: MNHEY, SVGEGT. The CDR3 consists of 18 residues. Trimming took off 6 bases at V and 0 bases at J, with 18 bases between the two ends. CDR3 DNA sequence: TGTGCCAGCAGCCGCGGACGCACAGCGGCCTCTGGGGCCAACGTCCTGACTTTC. This codes for CASSRGRTAASGANVLTF.

This clone was found once. The V and J genes are TRBV6-5 and TRBJ2-7; 7 nucleotides match TRBD2. The length of the CDR3 is 13 residues. Per germline, CDR1 MNHEY and CDR2 SVGAGI. The J segment lost 1 base and the V segment lost 8 bases, leaving 5 bases of the junction unmatched. CDR3 in DNA: TGTGCCAGCGACTGGGGAGGGTCCTACGAGCAGTACTTC. It is translated as CASDWGGSYEQYF.

With respect to this clone: Other DNA sequences in this specimen translate into the identical CDR3. The V gene is TRBV13, the J gene TRBJ1-6; D unresolved. The CDR3 length is 14 residues. The germline gives CDR1 PRHDT, CDR2 FYEKMQ (reference sequence). The V gene lost 5 bases and the J gene lost 10 bases, with 15 bases spanning the gap. In DNA, the CDR3 is TGTGCCAGCAGCGAGACGGGGTTTCGGTCACCCCTCCACTTT. Protein sequence: CASSETGFRSPLHF.

The chain couples TRBV7-9 to TRBJ1-2, with D unresolved. In germline, CDR1 is SEHNR, CDR2 FQNEAQ (reference sequence). V lost 2 bases and J 4 bases, leaving 17 bases between the germline ends. This CDR3 has 16 residues. As DNA, the CDR3 is TGTGCCAGCAGCTTAAGATTCCTCCGGGGTTCCTATGGCTACACCTTC. This sequence encodes CASSLRFLRGSYGYTF.

The V call is TRBV15, the J call TRBJ1-3; D might be TRBD1 (6 bases). CDR3 length equals 14 residues. V lost 4 bases and J 2 bases, leaving 9 bases between the germline ends. CDR1 and CDR2 (germline): LNHNV, YYDKDF (reference sequence). CDR3 nucleotide sequence: TGTGCCACCAGCATGGGGACACCTGGAAACACCATATATTTT. Its translation: CATSMGTPGNTIYF.

The chain carries TRBV4-3 and TRBJ1-6, with D unresolved. The CDR3 length is 16 residues. V dropped 0 bases and J dropped 7 bases, with 13 bases sitting between them. Germline V lookup: CDR1 LGHNA, CDR2 YSLEER. DNA for the CDR3: TGCGCCAGCAGCCAAGATCACACCGGGAGGAATTCACCCCTCCACTTT. It encodes CASSQDHTGRNSPLHF.

This chain uses TRBV7-8 with TRBJ2-3; 8 bases line up with TRBD1. V dropped 8 bases and J dropped 2; count of bases not matched to a gene: 9. Germline CDR1 SGHVS, CDR2 FQNEAQ. This CDR3 region has 15 residues. The CDR3 here is CASDEDRVYTDTQYF. The DNA for the CDR3 is TGTGCCAGCGACGAGGACAGGGTCTACACAGATACGCAGTATTTT.

This chain connects TRBV5-1 to TRBJ2-7, with 9 bases aligning to TRBD2. Germline assignment: CDR1 SGHRS and CDR2 YFSETQ. This CDR3 has 15 residues. The V gene end was trimmed by 0 bases and the J gene end by 2 bases; junction bases not matched to a gene: 3. The CDR3 nucleotides read TGCGCCAGCAGCTTGGGGACTAGCGCGGCCTACGAGCAGTACTTC. Translated: CASSLGTSAAYEQYF.

The rearrangement links TRBV27 to TRBJ1-6; D perhaps matches TRBD1 (5 bases). Germline CDR1 and CDR2: MNHEY and SMNVEV (reference sequence). V shed 6 bases and J shed 0 bases, with 12 bases lying between them. The CDR3 loop spans 16 amino acids. The CDR3 loop is CASRAGSTSYNSPLHF. In DNA form, the CDR3 reads TGTGCCAGCAGGGCAGGGTCCACCTCCTATAATTCACCCCTCCACTTT.

The genes are TRBV5-1 and TRBJ2-7; the match to TRBD1 covers 10 bases. This CDR3 spans 16 amino acids. The trim removed 3 bases at V and 3 bases at J, leaving 9 bases unmatched. The germline gives CDR1 SGHRS, CDR2 YFSETQ. This CDR3 is CASSSPGQGTLYEQYF. CDR3 nucleotides: TGCGCCAGCAGCTCCCCGGGACAGGGGACACTCTACGAGCAGTACTTC.

The chain employs TRBV7-2 and TRBJ2-2, with TRBD2 identical over 14 bases. This CDR3 has 17 amino acids. J was trimmed by 7 bases and V by 2 bases; bases with no gene match: 6. Germline CDR1 SGHTA, CDR2 FQGNSA. For the CDR3, the DNA is TGTGCCAGCAGCTTACGACTAGCGGGAGGGGTTGGCGGGGAGCTGTTTTTT. Its protein is CASSLRLAGGVGGELFF.

This clone was observed once. CDR3 DNA sequence: TGCGCCAGCAGCCAAGAGGGGGGGGCCGAGCAGTACTTC. Its translation: CASSQEGGAEQYF. This sequence joins TRBV4-3 and TRBJ2-7; D may be TRBD2 (7 bases). Germline CDR1 is LGHNA and CDR2 is YSLEER. This CDR3 has 13 residues. Trimming removed 0 bases at V and 6 bases at J, with 9 bases between.

The V and J genes are TRBV4-2 and TRBJ2-3; D is possibly TRBD2 (5 bases). This CDR3 region has 16 residues. Per germline, CDR1 LGHNA and CDR2 YNFKEQ. V lost 3 bases to trimming and J lost 0 bases, with 13 bases between them. The CDR3 region has the DNA TGTGCCAGCAGCCACCTAACGGGAACTAGCACAGATACGCAGTATTTT. It codes for CASSHLTGTSTDTQYF.

The DNA for the CDR3 is TGTGCCAGCAGCTTAAGGGCAGGGCGCGAGCAGTACTTC. This gives the protein CASSLRAGREQYF. The chain employs TRBV11-1 and TRBJ2-7; TRBD1 is a possible D gene (5 bases). V lost 2 bases and J 6 bases, leaving 11 bases between the germline ends. CDR1 and CDR2 from the germline V gene are SGHAT and FQDESV (reference sequence). The CDR3 covers 13 residues.

Comment on this clone: Just one base apart from a much larger clone, this may be a read error. The chain is built from TRBV6-2 or TRBV6-3 and TRBJ2-3, with 9 nucleotides matching TRBD2. The germline V gene encodes CDR1 MNHEY and CDR2 SVGEGT. The CDR3 loop spans 14 amino acids. With 4 bases clipped from V and 1 base from J, the junction kept 0 bases outside the gene matches. CDR3 protein: CASSLAGGTDTQYF. The CDR3 region has the DNA TGTGCCAGCAGTTTAGCGGGGGGCACAGATACGCAGTATTTT.

This clone was seen once. The CDR3 sequence: CATSSTGYSTEAFF. CDR3 sequence (DNA): TGTGCCACCAGCAGTACAGGGTACAGCACTGAAGCTTTCTTT. The chain uses TRBV15 and TRBJ1-1; tentative D call: TRBD1 (6 bases). Between the trimmed V and J ends, which lost 3 bases and 4 bases, there was a span of 12 bases. Germline CDR1 LNHNV, CDR2 YYDKDF (reference sequence). The CDR3 is 14 residues long.

This chain joins TRBV7-9 and TRBJ1-4; possible D gene TRBD1, 6 bases. Germline V lookup: CDR1 SEHNR, CDR2 FQNEAQ (reference sequence). The CDR3 loop spans 15 amino acids. Trimming removed 5 bases at V and 0 bases at J, with 10 bases between. DNA for the CDR3: TGTGCCAGCAGCACTTCAGGGGCAACTAATGAAAAACTGTTTTTT. It is translated as CASSTSGATNEKLFF.